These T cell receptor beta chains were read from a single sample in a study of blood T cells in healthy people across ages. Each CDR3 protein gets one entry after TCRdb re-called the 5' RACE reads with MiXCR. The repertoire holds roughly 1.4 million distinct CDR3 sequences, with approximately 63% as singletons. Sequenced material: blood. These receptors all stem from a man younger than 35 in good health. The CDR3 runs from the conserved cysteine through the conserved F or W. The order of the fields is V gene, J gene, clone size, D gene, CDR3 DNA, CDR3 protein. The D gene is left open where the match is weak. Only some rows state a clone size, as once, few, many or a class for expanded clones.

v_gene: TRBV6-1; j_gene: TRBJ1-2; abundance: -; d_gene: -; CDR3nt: TGTGCCAGCAGTGAAGTAGTGGGCTATGGCTACACTTTC; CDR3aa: CASSEVVGYGYTF
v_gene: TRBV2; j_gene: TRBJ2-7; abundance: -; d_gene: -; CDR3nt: TGTGCCAGCAGTGAGACCCACCCTTACGAGCAGTACTTC; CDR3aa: CASSETHPYEQYF
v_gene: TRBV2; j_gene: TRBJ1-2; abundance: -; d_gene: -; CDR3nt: TGTGCCAGCAGTGAAGTGGGACACTCCGGGACGGATAATGGCTACACCTTC; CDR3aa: CASSEVGHSGTDNGYTF
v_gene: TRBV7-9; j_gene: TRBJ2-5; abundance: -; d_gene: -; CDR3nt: TGTGCCAGCAGCCCCCGACTTACTCAAGAGACCCAGTACTTC; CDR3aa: CASSPRLTQETQYF
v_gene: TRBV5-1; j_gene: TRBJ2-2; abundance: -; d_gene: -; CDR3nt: TGCGCCAGCACCCTTCCCCGCGGTGAGCTGTTTTTT; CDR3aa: CASTLPRGELFF
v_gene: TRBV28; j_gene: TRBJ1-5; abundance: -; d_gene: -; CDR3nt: TGTGCCAGCAGTTCCAGGGGCGGATATCAGCCCCAGCATTTT; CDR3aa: CASSSRGGYQPQHF
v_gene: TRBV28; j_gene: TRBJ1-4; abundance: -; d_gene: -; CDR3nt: TGTGCCAGCAGTTTATATCGGGGGCAGGCTAATGAAAAACTGTTTTTT; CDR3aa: CASSLYRGQANEKLFF
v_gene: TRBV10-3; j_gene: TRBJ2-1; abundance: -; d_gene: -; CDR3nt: TGTGCCATCACCCTGACTGGAAACAATGAGCAGTTCTTC; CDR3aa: CAITLTGNNEQFF
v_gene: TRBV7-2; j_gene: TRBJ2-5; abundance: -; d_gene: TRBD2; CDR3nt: TGTGCCAGCAGCTTGGTAGCGGGAGGGCTTTTGGGGACCCAGTACTTC; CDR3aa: CASSLVAGGLLGTQYF
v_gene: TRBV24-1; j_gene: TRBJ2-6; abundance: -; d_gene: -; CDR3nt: TGTGCCACCAGTGAGAAGAGCTCTGGGGCCAACGTCCTGACTTTC; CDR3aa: CATSEKSSGANVLTF
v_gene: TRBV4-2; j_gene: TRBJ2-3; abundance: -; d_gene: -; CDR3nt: TGTGCCAGCAGCCAAGACTGGAGAACCACAGATACGCAGTATTTT; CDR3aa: CASSQDWRTTDTQYF
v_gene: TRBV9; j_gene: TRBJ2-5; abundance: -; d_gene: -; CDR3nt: TGTGCCAGCAGCGTAGATAGAACAGAGACCCAGTACTTC; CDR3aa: CASSVDRTETQYF
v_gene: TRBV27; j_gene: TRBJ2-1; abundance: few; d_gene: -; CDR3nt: TGTGCCAGCAGTTTATACAGGGACTACAATGAGCAGTTCTTC; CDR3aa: CASSLYRDYNEQFF
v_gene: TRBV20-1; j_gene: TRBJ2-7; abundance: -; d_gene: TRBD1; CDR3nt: TGCAGTGCTGGCCGGGACAGGGGGACCTACGAGCAGTACTTC; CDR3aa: CSAGRDRGTYEQYF
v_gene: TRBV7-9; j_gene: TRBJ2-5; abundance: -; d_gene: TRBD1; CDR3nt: TGTGCCACCCAAGACAGGGTGAGCCCTCAAGAGACCCAGTACTTC; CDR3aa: CATQDRVSPQETQYF
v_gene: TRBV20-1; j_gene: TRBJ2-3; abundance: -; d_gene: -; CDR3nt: TGCAGTGCTATGGGAGCTGCTGATACGCAGTATTTT; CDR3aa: CSAMGAADTQYF
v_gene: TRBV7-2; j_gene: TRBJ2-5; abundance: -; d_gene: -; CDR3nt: TGTGCCAGCAGAGCAGGGGGGGGGACAGAGACCCAGTACTTC; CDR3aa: CASRAGGGTETQYF
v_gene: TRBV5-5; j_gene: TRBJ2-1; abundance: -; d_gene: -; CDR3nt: TGTGCCAGCAGCTTGGCCGTTCTTCTAAATGAGCAGTTCTTC; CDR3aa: CASSLAVLLNEQFF
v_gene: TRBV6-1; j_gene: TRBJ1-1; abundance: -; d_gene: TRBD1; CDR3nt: TGTGCCATCAGTGAACTCCAGGGGGGGAACACTGAAGCTTTCTTT; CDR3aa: CAISELQGGNTEAFF
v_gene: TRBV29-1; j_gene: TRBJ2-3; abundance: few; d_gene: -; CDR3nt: TGCAGCGTTGAACAGGACCAGTTTAGCACAGATACGCAGTATTTT; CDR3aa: CSVEQDQFSTDTQYF
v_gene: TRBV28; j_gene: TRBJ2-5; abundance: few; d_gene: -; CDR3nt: TGTGCCAGCACTTCCCTAGCACAAGAGACCCAGTACTTC; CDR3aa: CASTSLAQETQYF